These 29 T cell receptor beta chains were sequenced from one sample in a study of T cell responses to AZD1222 COVID-19 vaccine. TCRdb keeps only in-frame clones here, not all; method: immunoSEQ multiplex PCR. The sample lists about 170,000 clones, over 90% occurring once. This specimen consisted of peripheral blood, obtained on day 0 of AZD1222 vaccination. These receptors all come from an adult in good health.

This chain joins TRBV5-4 and TRBJ2-2; no definite D call. Between the trimmed V and J ends, which lost 5 bases and 6 bases, there was a span of 8 bases. Germline V gene data show CDR1 as SGHNT and CDR2 as YYREEE (reference sequence). This CDR3 contains 12 residues. CDR3 sequence (DNA): TGTGCCAGCAGTCAGGATTCCGGGGAGCTGTTTTTT. Translated, it gives CASSQDSGELFF.

CDR3 in DNA: TGTGCCAGCAGCTTTGCCGGGGCCGGGGGTACTGGAAACACCATATATTTT. Its protein product is CASSFAGAGGTGNTIYF. The chain couples TRBV5-5 to TRBJ1-3; D possibly corresponds to TRBD1 (5 bases). The V gene lost 2 bases and the J gene lost 2 bases, with 17 bases spanning the gap. The germline gives CDR1 SGHKS, CDR2 YYEKEE (reference sequence). The CDR3 loop spans 17 amino acids. Supplemented by reference TRBV5-5 and TRBJ1-3, the full variable domain reads DAGVTQSPTHLIKTRGQQVTLRCSPISGHKSVSWYQQVLGQGPQFIFQYYEKEERGRGNFPDRFSARQFPNYSSELNVNALLLGDSALYLCASSFAGAGGTGNTIYFGEGSWLTVV.

The V gene is TRBV28, the J gene TRBJ2-2; no firm D call. Germline assignment: CDR1 MDHEN and CDR2 SYDVKM. V lost 7 bases to trimming and J lost 5 bases, with 5 bases between them. This CDR3 contains 11 residues. CDR3: CASTTTGELFF. In DNA form, the CDR3 reads TGTGCCAGCACTACGACCGGGGAGCTGTTTTTT.

A single count supports this clone. The chain links TRBV19 to TRBJ2-7, with D tentatively TRBD1 (6 bases). Germline CDR1 reads LNHDA; CDR2 reads SQIVND (reference sequence). Trimming took off 5 bases at V and 0 bases at J, with 14 bases between the two ends. The CDR3 loop spans 15 amino acids. This chain's CDR3 is CASSDPGQISYEQYF. CDR3 nucleotide sequence: TGTGCCAGTAGTGATCCGGGACAAATCTCCTACGAGCAGTACTTC.

CDR3 nucleotide sequence: TGTGCCAGCAGTTACTCACCGGGGGGGAACACTGAAGCTTTCTTT. It yields the protein CASSYSPGGNTEAFF. This chain links TRBV6-5 with TRBJ1-1, with a possible D match to TRBD1 (5 bases). V dropped 0 bases and J dropped 1 base, with 9 bases sitting between them. From germline, CDR1 is MNHEY and CDR2 SVGAGI. The CDR3 covers 15 residues.

For the CDR3, the DNA is TGCGCCAGCAGGTGGGGGCTCACAGATACGCAGTATTTT. This sequence encodes CASRWGLTDTQYF. The J gene is TRBJ2-3, the V gene TRBV5-1, with D maybe TRBD1 (6 bases). Germline lookup yields CDR1 SGHRS and CDR2 YFSETQ. The CDR3 is 13 residues long. Trimming took 5 bases from V and 2 from J, leaving 9 bases between them.

The genes are TRBV28 and TRBJ1-1; D possibly corresponds to TRBD1 (5 bases). This CDR3 has 15 amino acids. The germline CDR1 and CDR2 sequences are MDHEN and SYDVKM. Trimming removed 3 bases at V and 1 base at J, with 12 bases between. CDR3 region: CASSFIWGRNTEAFF. The CDR3 DNA is TGTGCCAGCAGTTTTATTTGGGGCAGGAACACTGAAGCTTTCTTT. Full variable domain (outside the CDR3, taken from reference TRBV28 and TRBJ1-1): DVKVTQSSRYLVKRTGEKVFLECVQDMDHENMFWYRQDPGLGLRLIYFSYDVKMKEKGDIPEGYSVSREKKERFSLILESASTNQTSMYLCASSFIWGRNTEAFFGQGTRLTVV.

The gene calls are TRBV27 and TRBJ2-2; 8 bases agree with TRBD2. J lost 8 bases, V lost 7 bases, and 9 bases had no gene match. The CDR3 extends over 14 amino acids. From germline, CDR1 is MNHEY and CDR2 SMNVEV (reference sequence). The CDR3, as DNA: TGTGCCAGCAACCCGGGAGGGACTGGGGGGGAGCTGTTTTTT. This translates into CASNPGGTGGELFF.

V gene TRBV11-2 combines with J gene TRBJ1-1; weak D call: TRBD1 (5 bases). The CDR3 consists of 17 residues. The germline V and J ends were trimmed by 0 bases and 0 bases, with 14 bases remaining between them. Germline V lookup: CDR1 SGHAT, CDR2 FQNNGV. The CDR3 DNA follows: TGTGCCAGCAGCTTAGATCGGGACCTGAACATGAACACTGAAGCTTTCTTT. Protein product: CASSLDRDLNMNTEAFF.

This chain joins TRBV25-1 and TRBJ2-7; TRBD1 is a possible D gene (6 bases). The CDR3 length is 14 residues. CDR1 is MGHDK, CDR2 SYGVNS, per germline. V was shortened by 6 bases and J by 9 bases, with 21 bases between the two germline ends. CDR3 sequence reads: CASRLSSGTRGQYF. CDR3 in DNA: TGTGCCAGCAGACTTTCTTCCGGGACCAGGGGGCAGTACTTC.

The rearrangement uses TRBV28 and TRBJ1-2; no clear D. The CDR3 contains 12 residues. Deletions cut 8 bases from V and 1 base from J, with 8 bases between. CDR1 and CDR2 (germline): MDHEN, SYDVKM. The CDR3 loop reads CASGELNYGYTF. CDR3 DNA sequence: TGTGCCAGCGGAGAGCTTAACTATGGCTACACCTTC.

V gene TRBV18 combines with J gene TRBJ1-4; no clear D gene. The germline CDR1 and CDR2 sequences are KGHSH and LQKENI. This CDR3 has 14 residues. V was pared by 4 bases and J by 6 bases, with 12 bases between. CDR3 bases: TGTGCCAGCTCACTGGGTCCAAGAGATGAAAAACTGTTTTTT. Protein product: CASSLGPRDEKLFF. Full variable domain (missing parts from reference TRBV18 and TRBJ1-4): NAGVMQNPRHLVRRRGQEARLRCSPMKGHSHVYWYRQLPEEGLKFMVYLQKENIIDESGMPKERFSAEFPKEGPSILRIQQVVRGDSAAYFCASSLGPRDEKLFFGSGTQLSVL.

The V and J genes are TRBV15 and TRBJ2-2; no clear D. V shed 11 bases and J shed 8 bases, with 12 bases lying between them. The CDR3 has 11 residues. CDR1 LNHNV and CDR2 YYDKDF come from the germline V gene (reference sequence). CDR3 protein: CAARRVGELFF. CDR3 bases: TGTGCCGCCCGAAGGGTTGGGGAGCTGTTTTTT.

CDR3 residues: CASSYGPSPLHF. CDR3 sequence (DNA): TGTGCCAGCAGTTACGGGCCTTCACCCCTCCACTTT. This chain uses TRBV6-6 with TRBJ1-6; no firm D call. The ends were cut back, 2 bases at V and 9 bases at J, with 5 bases in the middle. Germline lookup yields CDR1 MNHNY and CDR2 SVGAGI (reference sequence). The CDR3 extends over 12 amino acids.

DNA of the CDR3: TGTGCCAGCAGTTTGAGCGGGAGGAGTGAGCAGTTCTTC. Protein sequence: CASSLSGRSEQFF. J is TRBJ2-1 and V is TRBV27, with 9 nucleotides matching TRBD2. V dropped 3 bases and J dropped 9; count of bases not matched to a gene: 3. CDR3 length: 13 amino acids. CDR1 is MNHEY and CDR2 is SMNVEV in the germline V gene (reference sequence).

V gene TRBV5-4 combines with J gene TRBJ1-2; the match to TRBD1 covers 7 bases. The CDR3 runs 14 residues. In germline, CDR1 is SGHNT, CDR2 YYREEE (reference sequence). V dropped 0 bases and J dropped 7; count of bases not matched to a gene: 6. The CDR3 sequence is CASSLVGTARGYTF. Written as DNA, the CDR3 is TGTGCCAGCAGCTTGGTAGGGACAGCACGTGGCTACACCTTC.

This chain uses TRBV7-6 with TRBJ2-7, with TRBD2 matching 8 bases. Germline V CDR1 and CDR2: SGHVS, FNYEAQ. V shed 4 bases, J shed 3 bases, and the junction held 8 bases outside the gene matches. CDR3 length: 15 amino acids. The CDR3 protein is CASSSPGLGVYEQYF. Written as DNA, the CDR3 is TGTGCCAGCAGCTCCCCGGGACTAGGAGTCTACGAGCAGTACTTC.

V and J are TRBV2 and TRBJ1-2, with TRBD1 as a possible D gene (6 bases). The CDR3 has 14 amino acids. Trimming left V 0 bases short and J 4 bases short, with 9 bases between. The germline V gene encodes CDR1 SNHLY and CDR2 FYNNEI. CDR3 in amino acids: CASSEAQGSYGYTF. CDR3 nucleotides: TGTGCCAGCAGTGAAGCGCAGGGGAGCTATGGCTACACCTTC.

As for this clone: Sequence at one end of the junction differs from germline and may be a read error. The chain is built from TRBV7-8 and TRBJ2-5, with D possibly TRBD2 on 6 matching bases. This CDR3 contains 12 residues. From germline, CDR1 is SGHVS and CDR2 FQNEAQ. CDR3 sequence: CASSSPDYRTHF. The CDR3 coding sequence is TGTGCCAGCAGCTCGCCGGACTACCGTACTCACTTC. The whole variable domain, filled in from reference TRBV7-8 and TRBJ2-5, reads GAGVSQSPRYKVAKRGQDVALRCDPISGHVSLFWYQQALGQGPEFLTYFQNEAQLDKSGLPSDRFFAERPEGSVSTLKIQRTQQEDSAVYLCASSSPDYRTHFGPGTRLLVL.

For this clone: This same CDR3 is encoded by further DNA sequences in the sample. The genes are TRBV7-2 and TRBJ2-3; D not certain. The CDR3 runs to 15 residues. Trimming took off 2 bases at V and 0 bases at J, with 9 bases between the two ends. Germline loops: CDR1 SGHTA, CDR2 FQGNSA. CDR3 DNA sequence: TGTGCCAGCAGCTTAAATTCCCCGAGCACAGATACGCAGTATTTT. Protein sequence: CASSLNSPSTDTQYF.

The chain couples TRBV12-5 to TRBJ2-7; tentatively, D is TRBD1 (5 bases). V was cut by 3 bases and J by 2 bases, with 8 bases left in between. Germline loops: CDR1 LGHNT, CDR2 FRNRAP. The CDR3 is 13 residues long. The CDR3 coding sequence is TGTGCTAGTGGTTTACGACAGCCCTACGAGCAGTACTTC. Amino acids: CASGLRQPYEQYF.

The V call is TRBV2, the J call TRBJ1-1, with D possibly being TRBD1 (5 bases). The germline V gene encodes CDR1 SNHLY and CDR2 FYNNEI. V gave up 3 bases and J gave up 4 bases, with 15 bases separating them. The CDR3 is 15 amino acids. The CDR3, as DNA: TGTGCCAGCAGTGACTCTTCGGCTGGGGGCACTGAAGCTTTCTTT. Translation gives CASSDSSAGGTEAFF. Full variable domain (outside the CDR3, taken from reference TRBV2 and TRBJ1-1): EPEVTQTPSHQVTQMGQEVILRCVPISNHLYFYWYRQILGQKVEFLVSFYNNEISEKSEIFDDQFSVERPDGSNFTLKIRSTKLEDSAMYFCASSDSSAGGTEAFFGQGTRLTVV.

This chain uses TRBV27 with TRBJ2-4, with TRBD1 matching 8 bases. J lost 13 bases, V lost 5 bases, and 7 bases had no gene match. This CDR3 is 12 amino acids long. Germline CDR1 reads MNHEY; CDR2 reads SMNVEV (reference sequence). The CDR3 DNA is TGTGCCAGCAGTCCGGACAGGGTACGGCAGTACTTC. Translated: CASSPDRVRQYF.

The rearrangement links TRBV3-1 (or the pseudogene TRBV3-2) to TRBJ2-7, with 10 nucleotides matching TRBD1. The CDR3 is 15 amino acids. After removal of 2 bases from V and 7 bases from J, the junction contained 8 bases not matched to a gene. The germline CDR1 and CDR2 sequences are LGHDT and YNNKEL (reference sequence). CDR3 DNA sequence: TGTGCCAGCAGCCAACTTCCGGGACAGGGGCGAGAGCAGTACTTC. Its translation is CASSQLPGQGREQYF.

This clone was observed a single time. V usage is TRBV7-9 and J usage is TRBJ1-4; no definite D call. V dropped 3 bases and J dropped 5 bases, with 7 bases sitting between them. This CDR3 contains 13 residues. In germline, CDR1 is SEHNR, CDR2 FQNEAQ (reference sequence). CDR3 sequence: CASSLIQNEKLFF. In DNA, the CDR3 is TGTGCCAGCAGCTTGATCCAGAATGAAAAACTGTTTTTT.

V is TRBV2 and J is TRBJ1-6; no definite D call. V shed 9 bases and J shed 11 bases, with 14 bases lying between them. CDR3 length equals 12 residues. Germline V gene data show CDR1 as SNHLY and CDR2 as FYNNEI. DNA for the CDR3: TGTGCCAGTAAACAAAACCGTACACCCCTCCACTTT. It codes for CASKQNRTPLHF.

J is TRBJ1-2 and V is TRBV6-5, with D tentatively TRBD1 (5 bases). From germline, CDR1 is MNHEY and CDR2 SVGAGI. This CDR3 spans 14 amino acids. The V and J ends lost 10 bases and 0 bases respectively, with 15 bases between them. This CDR3 is CATRVGPSNYGYTF. In DNA form, the CDR3 reads TGTGCCACCAGGGTGGGCCCTTCTAACTATGGCTACACCTTC.

The chain has TRBV4-1 and TRBJ1-2; TRBD1 matches 9 bases. V shed 6 bases, J shed 4 bases, and the junction held 3 bases outside the gene matches. The CDR3 is 13 amino acids. Germline-derived CDR1 and CDR2 are MGHRA and YSYEKL. CDR3 region: CASSTGGVYGYTF. In nucleotides, the CDR3 is TGCGCCAGCAGTACAGGGGGCGTCTATGGCTACACCTTC.

The chain joins TRBV19 to TRBJ1-2; a weak D match, TRBD1 (6 bases). Germline lookup yields CDR1 LNHDA and CDR2 SQIVND (reference sequence). V lost 6 bases and J lost 5, with 16 bases in between. This CDR3 contains 14 residues. The CDR3 DNA follows: TGTGCCAGTAGACGAGAGGACAGATCATATGGCTACACCTTC. Its protein is CASRREDRSYGYTF.